This TCR beta chain was recorded in a study of cytomegalovirus exposure and HLA in healthy donors. Notes on the study in general: Indistinguishability led to the exclusion of some V segments, TRBV6-2 and TRBV6-3 included. Sequences of the TCR beta chain were said to predict the HLA-A and HLA-B alleles of most subjects accurately.

The trim removed 5 bases at V and 7 bases at J, leaving 17 bases unmatched. This CDR3 has 17 amino acids. Germline CDR1 is SEHNR and CDR2 is FQNEAQ (reference sequence). About this clone itself: Its antigen is unknown.

The PCR contained 60 Vbeta and 13 Jbeta primers. The table came from immunoSEQ multiplex PCR; TCRdb's copy has only in-frame clones and leaves some out. The data show fewer than 200,000 clones, 65% to 85% seen once. This TCR came from a woman younger than 30 in good health and CMV-seronegative. Sequenced sample: PBMCs. J is TRBJ2-5 and V is TRBV7-9, with 9 nucleotides matching TRBD2. CDR3 loop: CASSPGRREGPEGTQYF. The CDR3 DNA reads TGTGCCAGCAGCCCCGGTCGGCGGGAGGGCCCCGAGGGGACCCAGTACTTC.